A selection of T cell receptor beta chains follows, all from one sample in a study of blood T cell repertoires in COVID-19. Profiled with immunoSEQ multiplex PCR; TCRdb holds only in-frame clones, not every one. The data contain about 220,000 clones, roughly 86% of them singletons. The source material was PBMCs or T cells enriched from blood (not recorded which). Every receptor here comes from a woman aged 25 to 39 with acute COVID-19. CDR3s include the opening cysteine and the closing phenylalanine or tryptophan. Fields, in order: D gene, clone size, V gene, J gene, CDR3 DNA, CDR3 protein. The D gene is left open where the match is weak. Some rows mark clone size as missing; the rest say once, few, many or name a class of expanded clone.

>NA|NA|TRBV7-9|TRBJ2-3
TGTGCCAGCAGCCGACTTGGCGGGGGCCTGAAGAATACGCAGTATTTT
CASSRLGGGLKNTQYF
>NA|NA|TRBV3-1/TRBV3-2|TRBJ2-7
TGTGCCAGCAGCCTTTCTTCAGGTAGCGAGCAGTACTTC
CASSLSSGSEQYF
>NA|NA|TRBV18|TRBJ2-6
TGTGCCAGCTCACGTGGGCTCTCTGGGGCCAACGTCCTGACTTTC
CASSRGLSGANVLTF
>NA|once|TRBV15|TRBJ1-2
TGTGCCACCAGTTTGATAACAGGCGCCGTCCTCGGCTACACCTTC
CATSLITGAVLGYTF
>TRBD1|NA|TRBV9|TRBJ1-1
TGTGCCGGCAGCGAGACAGGGGGCTATGGCACTGAAGCTTTCTTT
CAGSETGGYGTEAFF
>TRBD1|NA|TRBV4-3|TRBJ1-3
TGCGCCAGCAGCCAAGATCGGGCGACAGGGGGCGCATCTGGAAACACCATATATTTT
CASSQDRATGGASGNTIYF
>TRBD1|NA|TRBV5-1|TRBJ1-6
TGCGCCAGCAGTCCGACAGGGCCGGGGTCACCCCTCCACTTT
CASSPTGPGSPLHF
>TRBD1|NA|TRBV9|TRBJ1-5
TGTGCCAGCAGCGCTGGGACAGTCAATCAGCCCCAGCATTTT
CASSAGTVNQPQHF
>NA|NA|TRBV10-2|TRBJ2-3
TGCGCCAGCAGTACCCGGGAGTGGGGAATCACAGATACGCAGTATTTT
CASSTREWGITDTQYF
>NA|NA|TRBV7-2|TRBJ1-5
TGTGCCAGCAGCTTAGTTCGGGGGACTAAGCCCCAGCATTTT
CASSLVRGTKPQHF